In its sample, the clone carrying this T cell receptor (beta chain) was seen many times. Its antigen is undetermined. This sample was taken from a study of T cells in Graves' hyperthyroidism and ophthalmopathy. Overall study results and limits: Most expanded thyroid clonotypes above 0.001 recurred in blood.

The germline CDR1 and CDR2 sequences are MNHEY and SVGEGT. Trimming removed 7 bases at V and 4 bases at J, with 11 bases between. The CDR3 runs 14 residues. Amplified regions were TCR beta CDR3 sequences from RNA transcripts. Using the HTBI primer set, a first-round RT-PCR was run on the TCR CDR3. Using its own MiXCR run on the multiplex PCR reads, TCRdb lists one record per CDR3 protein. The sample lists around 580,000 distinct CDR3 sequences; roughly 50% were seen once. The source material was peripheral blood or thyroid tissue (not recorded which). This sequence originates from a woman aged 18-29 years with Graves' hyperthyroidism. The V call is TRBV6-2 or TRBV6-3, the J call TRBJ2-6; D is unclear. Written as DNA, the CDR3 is TGTGCCAGCACCCTCCTGAGAGGGGCCAACGTCCTGACTTTC. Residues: CASTLLRGANVLTF.